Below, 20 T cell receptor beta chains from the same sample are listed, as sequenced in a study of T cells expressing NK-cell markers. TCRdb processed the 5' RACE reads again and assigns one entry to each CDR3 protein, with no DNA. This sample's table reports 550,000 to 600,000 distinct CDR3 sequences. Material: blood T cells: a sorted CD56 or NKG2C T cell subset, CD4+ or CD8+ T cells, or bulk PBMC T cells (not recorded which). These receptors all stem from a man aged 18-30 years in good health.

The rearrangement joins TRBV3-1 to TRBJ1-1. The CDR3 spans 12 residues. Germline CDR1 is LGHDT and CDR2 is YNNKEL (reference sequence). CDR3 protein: CASSHGGYEAFF.

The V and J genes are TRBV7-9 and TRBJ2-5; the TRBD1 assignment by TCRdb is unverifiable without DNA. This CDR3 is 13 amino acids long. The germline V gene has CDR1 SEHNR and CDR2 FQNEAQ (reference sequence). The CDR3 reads CASSKDIGQTQYF.

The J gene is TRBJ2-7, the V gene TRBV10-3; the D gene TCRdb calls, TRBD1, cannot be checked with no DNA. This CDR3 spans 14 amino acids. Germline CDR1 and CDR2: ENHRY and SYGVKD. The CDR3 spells CAIRDRVSSYEQYF.

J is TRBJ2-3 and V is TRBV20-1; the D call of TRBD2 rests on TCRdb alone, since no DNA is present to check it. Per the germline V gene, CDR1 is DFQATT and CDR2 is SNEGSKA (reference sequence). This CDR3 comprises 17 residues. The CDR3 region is CSASGAGVYGGTDTQYF.

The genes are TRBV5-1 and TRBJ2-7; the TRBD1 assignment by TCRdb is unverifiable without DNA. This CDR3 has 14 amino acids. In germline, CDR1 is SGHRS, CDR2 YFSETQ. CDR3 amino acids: CASSLTGQKYEQYF.

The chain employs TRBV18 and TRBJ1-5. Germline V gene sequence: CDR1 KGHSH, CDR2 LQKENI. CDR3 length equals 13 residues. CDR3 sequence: CASSPPSGQPQHF.

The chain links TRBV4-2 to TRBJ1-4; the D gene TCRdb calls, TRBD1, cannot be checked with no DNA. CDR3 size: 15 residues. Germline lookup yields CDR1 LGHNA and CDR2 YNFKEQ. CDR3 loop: CASSVETGGGEKLFF.

The chain's CDR3 is CASSRTGQDYEQYF. The gene calls are TRBV11-3 and TRBJ2-7; no DNA is available, so the TRBD2 call from TCRdb remains unchecked. The germline V gene has CDR1 SGHNT and CDR2 YENEEA. The CDR3 totals 14 residues.

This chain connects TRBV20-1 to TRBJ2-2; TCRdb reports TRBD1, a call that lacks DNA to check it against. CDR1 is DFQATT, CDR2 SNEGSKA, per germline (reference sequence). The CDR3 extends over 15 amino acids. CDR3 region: CSARAADRSTGELFF.

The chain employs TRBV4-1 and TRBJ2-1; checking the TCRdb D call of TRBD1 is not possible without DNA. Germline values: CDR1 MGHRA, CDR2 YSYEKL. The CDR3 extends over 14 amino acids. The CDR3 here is CASRTLQGNNEQFF.

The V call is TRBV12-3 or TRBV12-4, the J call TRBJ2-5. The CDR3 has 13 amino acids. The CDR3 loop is CASSFVQKKTQYF.

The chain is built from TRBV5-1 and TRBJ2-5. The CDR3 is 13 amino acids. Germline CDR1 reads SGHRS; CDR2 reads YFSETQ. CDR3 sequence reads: CASSLLREETQYF.

The CDR3 is CASSFRANQETQYF. The V call is TRBV7-3, the J call TRBJ2-5; the D call of TRBD2 rests on TCRdb alone, since no DNA is present to check it. The CDR3 runs 14 residues. Looked up from germline, CDR1 is SGHTA and CDR2 is FQGTGA.

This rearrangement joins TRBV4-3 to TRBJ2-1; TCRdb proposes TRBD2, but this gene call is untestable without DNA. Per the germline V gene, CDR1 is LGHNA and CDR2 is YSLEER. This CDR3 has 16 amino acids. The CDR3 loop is CASSQELAGAAGEQFF.

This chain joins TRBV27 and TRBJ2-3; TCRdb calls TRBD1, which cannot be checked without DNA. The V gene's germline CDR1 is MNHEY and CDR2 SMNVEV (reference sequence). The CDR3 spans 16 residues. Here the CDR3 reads CASKTREGRSTDTQYF.

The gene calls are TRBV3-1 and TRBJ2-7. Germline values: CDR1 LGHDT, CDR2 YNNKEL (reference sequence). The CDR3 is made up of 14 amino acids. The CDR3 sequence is CASTVGQETYEQYF.

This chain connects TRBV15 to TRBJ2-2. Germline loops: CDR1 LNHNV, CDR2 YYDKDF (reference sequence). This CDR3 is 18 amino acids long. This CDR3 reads CATSRDHSFPALTGELFF.

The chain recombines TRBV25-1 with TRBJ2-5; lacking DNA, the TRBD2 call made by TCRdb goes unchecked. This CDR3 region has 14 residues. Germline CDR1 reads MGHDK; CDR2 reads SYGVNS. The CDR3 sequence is CAAGTPGEGETQYF. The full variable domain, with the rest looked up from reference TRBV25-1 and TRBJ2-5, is EADIYQTPRYLVIGTGKKITLECSQTMGHDKMYWYQQDPGMELHLIHYSYGVNSTEKGDLSSESTVSRIRTEHFPLTLESARPSHTSQYLCAAGTPGEGETQYFGPGTRLLVL.

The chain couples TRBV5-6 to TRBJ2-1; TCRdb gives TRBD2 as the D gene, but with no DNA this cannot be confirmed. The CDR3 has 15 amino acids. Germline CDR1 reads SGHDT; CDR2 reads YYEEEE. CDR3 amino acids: CASSSGSGIYNEQFF.

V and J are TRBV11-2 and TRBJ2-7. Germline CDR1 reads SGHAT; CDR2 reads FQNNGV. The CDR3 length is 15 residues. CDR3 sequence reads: CASSLEGANSYEQYF.